What follows describes a single TCR beta chain. This record belongs to a study of human T cells and chemical hapten exposure. Study in general: Patients additionally received therapeutic doses of diphenylcyclopropenone on the scalp once a week, and this continued throughout the approximately 26-week study.

Described time point: patch test 3, about 24 weeks after DPC sensitization. The treatment was: therapeutic diphenylcyclopropenone sensitization with weekly scalp DPC. TCRdb re-analysed the RACE reads in MiXCR, keeping a single row per CDR3 protein. The top ten hold about 4% of the sample, which has roughly 84,000 distinct CDR3 sequences, 9.5% to 14% seen once. Germline CDR1 and CDR2: LGHDT and YNNKEL (reference sequence). With 6 bases clipped from V and 1 base from J, the junction kept 8 bases outside the gene matches. The CDR3 covers 17 residues. The source was whole blood, collected in connection with sensitization to the hapten diphenylcyclopropenone (DPC). The chain carries TRBV3-1 and TRBJ2-1; 11 bases match TRBD2. The sequence was obtained from a woman aged 45-59 years with alopecia areata. Some clones in this sample may be carry-over from other donors' samples. This CDR3 reads CASSLAGGPRSYNEQFF. The DNA for the CDR3 is TGTGCCAGCAGTCTAGCGGGAGGCCCCCGGTCCTACAATGAGCAGTTCTTC.